This passage covers 11 T cell receptor beta chains from one sample sequenced in a study of early T cells in non-severe SARS-CoV-2 infection. TCRdb ran MiXCR on the 5' RACE reads and lists one entry per CDR3 protein. This repertoire shows about 97,000 distinct CDR3 sequences, approximately 10% found once; its top ten account for around 4.6%. Sequencing used whole blood, obtained at baseline. These receptors all stem from an adult who was a healthcare worker with PCR-confirmed SARS-CoV-2 infection or an uninfected control (not recorded which).

This clonotype was seen repeatedly, ten times or more. This chain links TRBV3-1 with TRBJ2-1; no firm D call. Germline CDR1 reads LGHDT; CDR2 reads YNNKEL (reference sequence). The V end was cut by 1 base, the J end by 5 bases, with 9 bases between. The CDR3 totals 14 residues. CDR3 protein: CASSQGPVNNEQFF. CDR3 sequence (DNA): TGTGCCAGCAGCCAAGGCCCGGTAAACAATGAGCAGTTCTTC.

J is TRBJ2-5 and V is TRBV19, with no clear D. The germline gives CDR1 LNHDA, CDR2 SQIVND (reference sequence). V shed 6 bases and J shed 0 bases, with 5 bases lying between them. The CDR3 consists of 12 residues. The CDR3 protein is CASSKYQETQYF. The CDR3 DNA follows: TGTGCCAGTAGCAAGTACCAAGAGACCCAGTACTTC.

This chain joins TRBV3-1 and TRBJ2-1; D unclear. Trimming removed 3 bases from V and 2 bases from J, with 5 bases in between. The CDR3 covers 13 residues. CDR1 LGHDT and CDR2 YNNKEL come from the germline V gene (reference sequence). The CDR3 sequence: CASSHRPYNEQFF. The DNA for the CDR3 is TGTGCCAGCAGCCACAGACCCTACAATGAGCAGTTCTTC.

The rearrangement links TRBV12-3 or TRBV12-4 to TRBJ2-3; no clear D. The CDR3 has 11 amino acids. The CDR3 DNA reads TGTGCTTTAGGGAGCACAGATACGCAGTATTTT. Its translation: CALGSTDTQYF.

This clonotype was recorded at least ten times. The chain combines TRBV6-5 with TRBJ2-3; D is undetermined. V lost 6 bases to trimming and J lost 2 bases, with 12 bases between them. Germline CDR1 MNHEY, CDR2 SVGAGI. The CDR3 contains 14 residues. DNA for the CDR3: TGTGCCAGCAGCCAGTCCAGAGCCACAGATACGCAGTATTTT. Translation gives CASSQSRATDTQYF.

This clonotype was seen repeatedly, ten times or more. The rearrangement links TRBV5-1 to TRBJ2-5; tentative D call: TRBD1 (5 bases). The V gene lost 3 bases and the J gene lost 4 bases, with 13 bases spanning the gap. CDR1 SGHRS and CDR2 YFSETQ come from the germline V gene. CDR3 length: 14 amino acids. CDR3 sequence reads: CASSWGSLSETQYF. DNA of the CDR3: TGCGCCAGCAGCTGGGGCTCACTGTCAGAGACCCAGTACTTC.

The chain couples TRBV29-1 to TRBJ2-1; no reliable D call. Between the trimmed V and J ends, which lost 5 bases and 3 bases, there was a span of 14 bases. CDR3 length: 14 amino acids. Germline V gene sequence: CDR1 SQVTM, CDR2 ANQGSEA. The CDR3 here is CSVRLRSGYNEQFF. The CDR3, as DNA: TGCAGCGTTAGGCTCCGTTCCGGCTACAATGAGCAGTTCTTC.

This clonotype has more than one count but fewer than ten. The chain links TRBV2 to TRBJ2-1; 10 positions match TRBD1. Germline V gives CDR1 SNHLY, CDR2 FYNNEI. CDR3 length: 15 residues. The ends lost 6 bases at V and 3 bases at J; junction bases unmatched: 5. CDR3 in amino acids: CASSLRTGGYNEQFF. The CDR3, as DNA: TGTGCCAGCAGCCTTCGGACAGGGGGCTACAATGAGCAGTTCTTC.

The chain links TRBV5-6 to TRBJ2-7, with TRBD2 as a possible D gene (6 bases). The CDR3 loop spans 16 amino acids. Germline values: CDR1 SGHDT, CDR2 YYEEEE. V lost 0 bases and J 0 bases, leaving 13 bases between the germline ends. CDR3 in amino acids: CASSLGPGLSSYEQYF. The CDR3 DNA follows: TGTGCCAGCAGCTTGGGCCCGGGACTTTCCTCCTACGAGCAGTACTTC.

The chain recombines TRBV9 with TRBJ2-3; no clear D. CDR3 length: 15 residues. Trimming shortened V by 3 bases and J by 0 bases, and 11 bases separated the two germline ends. Germline V lookup: CDR1 SGDLS, CDR2 YYNGEE. The CDR3 DNA reads as TGTGCCAGCAGCGCTGGCGGCAGAAGCACAGATACGCAGTATTTT. It translates to CASSAGGRSTDTQYF. The whole variable domain, filled in from reference TRBV9 and TRBJ2-3, reads DSGVTQTPKHLITATGQRVTLRCSPRSGDLSVYWYQQSLDQGLQFLIQYYNGEERAKGNILERFSAQQFPDLHSELNLSSLELGDSALYFCASSAGGRSTDTQYFGPGTRLTVL.

This clonotype was detected ten times or more. The rearrangement links TRBV6-5 to TRBJ2-1; D gene ambiguous. The germline gives CDR1 MNHEY, CDR2 SVGAGI. The V end lost 7 bases, the J end lost 0 bases, and 13 bases lay between the germline ends. This CDR3 contains 15 residues. CDR3 residues: CASTRQMSSYNEQFF. Written as DNA, the CDR3 is TGTGCCAGCACGAGGCAGATGAGCTCCTACAATGAGCAGTTCTTC.